This TCR beta chain emerged from a study of human T cells and chemical hapten exposure. Study-wide background: Small discrepancies in pooled library volume mainly accounted for the varying TCR yields per sample.

TCRdb reprocessed the RACE reads via MiXCR and lists one record per CDR3 protein. Of about 190,000 distinct CDR3 sequences listed, 24% are singletons. Time point in this sample: patch test 3, about 24 weeks after DPC sensitization. The treatment denotes: therapeutic diphenylcyclopropenone sensitization with weekly scalp DPC. Trimming took 6 bases from V and 3 from J, leaving 15 bases between them. The germline CDR1 and CDR2 sequences are MNHEY and SVGAGI. The CDR3 spans 14 residues. The clonotype was recovered from a woman between 40 and 50 years old with alopecia areata. Some clones in this sample may be carry-over from other donors' samples. This chain joins TRBV6-5 and TRBJ2-7; no clear D gene. Specimen: whole blood, collected in connection with sensitization to the hapten diphenylcyclopropenone (DPC). The CDR3 DNA reads as TGTGCCAGCAGCCTCCGCGGAGAAGACTACGAGCAGTACTTC. This encodes CASSLRGEDYEQYF.